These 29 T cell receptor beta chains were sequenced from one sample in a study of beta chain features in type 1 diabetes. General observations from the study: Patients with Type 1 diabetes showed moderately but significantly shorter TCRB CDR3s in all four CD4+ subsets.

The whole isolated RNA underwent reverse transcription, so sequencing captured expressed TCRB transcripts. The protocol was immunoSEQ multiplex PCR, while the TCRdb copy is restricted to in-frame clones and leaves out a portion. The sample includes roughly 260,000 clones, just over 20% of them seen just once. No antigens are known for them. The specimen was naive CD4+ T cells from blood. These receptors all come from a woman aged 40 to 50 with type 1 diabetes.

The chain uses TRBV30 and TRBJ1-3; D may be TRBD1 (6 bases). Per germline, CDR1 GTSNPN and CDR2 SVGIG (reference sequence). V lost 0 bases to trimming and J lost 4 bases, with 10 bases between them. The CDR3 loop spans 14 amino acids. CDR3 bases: TGTGCCTGGAGTGTAGGGGGATCCGGAAACACCATATATTTT. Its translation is CAWSVGGSGNTIYF.

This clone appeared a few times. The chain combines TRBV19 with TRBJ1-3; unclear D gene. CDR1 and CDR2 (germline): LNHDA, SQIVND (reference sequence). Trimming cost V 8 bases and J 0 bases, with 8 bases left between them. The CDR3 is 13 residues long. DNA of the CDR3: TGTGCCAGTTCGGAGAGCTCTGGAAACACCATATATTTT. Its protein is CASSESSGNTIYF.

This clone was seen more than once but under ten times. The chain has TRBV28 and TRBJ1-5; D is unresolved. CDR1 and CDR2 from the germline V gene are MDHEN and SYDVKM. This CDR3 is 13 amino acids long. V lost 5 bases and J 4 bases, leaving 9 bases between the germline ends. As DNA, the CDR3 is TGTGCCAGCAGTCCCGGGTTTAATCAGCCCCAGCATTTT. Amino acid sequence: CASSPGFNQPQHF.

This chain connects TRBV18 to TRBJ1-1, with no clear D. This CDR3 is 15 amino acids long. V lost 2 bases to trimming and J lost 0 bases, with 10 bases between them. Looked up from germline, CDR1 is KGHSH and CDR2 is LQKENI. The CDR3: CASSPSGSVNTEAFF. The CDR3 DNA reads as TGTGCCAGCTCACCAAGCGGCTCAGTGAACACTGAAGCTTTCTTT.

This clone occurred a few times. For the CDR3, the DNA is TGCAGCGTTGAAGATTCTAGCGGGGCCCCGGATACGCAGTATTTT. Its translation: CSVEDSSGAPDTQYF. The gene calls are TRBV29-1 and TRBJ2-3, with 9 bases fitting TRBD2. Losses at the gene ends were 0 bases for V and 6 bases for J; bases not matched to a gene: 7. The germline CDR1 and CDR2 sequences are SQVTM and ANQGSEA. This CDR3 contains 15 residues.

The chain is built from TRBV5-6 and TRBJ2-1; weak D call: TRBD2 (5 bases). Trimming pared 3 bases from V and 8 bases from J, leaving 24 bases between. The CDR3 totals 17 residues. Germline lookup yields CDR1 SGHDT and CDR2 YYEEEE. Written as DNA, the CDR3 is TGTGCCAGCAGCTCCAATTTTAGGAGCGGCCCCGGGGATGAGCAGTTCTTC. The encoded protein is CASSSNFRSGPGDEQFF.

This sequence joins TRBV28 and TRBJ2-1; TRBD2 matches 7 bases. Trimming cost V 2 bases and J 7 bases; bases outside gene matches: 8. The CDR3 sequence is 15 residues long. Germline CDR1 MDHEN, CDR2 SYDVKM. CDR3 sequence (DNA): TGTGCCAGCAGTTTAGGGGGAGGGCCGGAGAATGAGCAGTTCTTC. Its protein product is CASSLGGGPENEQFF.

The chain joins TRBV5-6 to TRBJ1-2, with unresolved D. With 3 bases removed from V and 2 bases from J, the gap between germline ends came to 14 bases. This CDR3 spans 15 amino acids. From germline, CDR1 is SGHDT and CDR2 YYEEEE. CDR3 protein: CASSSPPQANYGYTF. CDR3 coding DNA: TGTGCCAGCAGCTCACCTCCCCAGGCCAACTATGGCTACACCTTC.

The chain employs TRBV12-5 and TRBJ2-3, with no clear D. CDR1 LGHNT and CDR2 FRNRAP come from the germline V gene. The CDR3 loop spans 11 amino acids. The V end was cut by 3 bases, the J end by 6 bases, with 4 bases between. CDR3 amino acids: CASGFSDTQYF. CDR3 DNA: TGTGCTAGTGGTTTTTCGGATACGCAGTATTTT.

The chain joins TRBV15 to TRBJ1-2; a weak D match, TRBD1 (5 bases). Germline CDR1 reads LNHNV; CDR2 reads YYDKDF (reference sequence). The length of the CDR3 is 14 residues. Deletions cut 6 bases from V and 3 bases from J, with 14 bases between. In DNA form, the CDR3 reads TGTGCCACCAGTTCGTATCCGGGGGACTATGGCTACACCTTC. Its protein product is CATSSYPGDYGYTF.

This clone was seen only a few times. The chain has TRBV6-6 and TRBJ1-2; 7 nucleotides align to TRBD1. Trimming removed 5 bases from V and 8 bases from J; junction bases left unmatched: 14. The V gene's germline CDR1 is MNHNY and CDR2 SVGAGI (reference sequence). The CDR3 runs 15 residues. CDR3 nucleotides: TGTGCCAGCAGTGAGTCGACAGGGTGGGTCCAGGGCTACACCTTC. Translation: CASSESTGWVQGYTF.

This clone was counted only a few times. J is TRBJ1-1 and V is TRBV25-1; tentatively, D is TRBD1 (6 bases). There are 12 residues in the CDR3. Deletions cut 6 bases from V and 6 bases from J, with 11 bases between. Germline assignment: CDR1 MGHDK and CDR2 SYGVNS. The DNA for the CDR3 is TGTGCCAGCAGCAGGGGAGTATCTGAAGCTTTCTTT. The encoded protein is CASSRGVSEAFF.

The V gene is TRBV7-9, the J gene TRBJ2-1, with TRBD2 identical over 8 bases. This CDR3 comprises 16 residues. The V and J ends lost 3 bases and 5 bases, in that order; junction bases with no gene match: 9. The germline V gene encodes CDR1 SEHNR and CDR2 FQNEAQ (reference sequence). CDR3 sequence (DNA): TGTGCCAGCAGCTTCGCTTCGGGGGGGCCCCACAATGAGCAGTTCTTC. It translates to CASSFASGGPHNEQFF.

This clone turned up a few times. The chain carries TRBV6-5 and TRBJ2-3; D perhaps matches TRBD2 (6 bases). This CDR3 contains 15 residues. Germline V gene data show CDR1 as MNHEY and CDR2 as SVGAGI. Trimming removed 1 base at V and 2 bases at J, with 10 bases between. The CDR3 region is CASSYYPGDTDTQYF. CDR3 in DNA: TGTGCCAGCAGTTACTACCCGGGGGACACAGATACGCAGTATTTT.

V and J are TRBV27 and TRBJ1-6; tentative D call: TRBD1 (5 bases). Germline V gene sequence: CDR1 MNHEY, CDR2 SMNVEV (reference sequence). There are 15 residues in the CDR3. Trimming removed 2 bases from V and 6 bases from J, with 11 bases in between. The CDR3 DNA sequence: TGTGCCAGCAGTTTACTTTCAGGGCCTAATTCACCCCTCCACTTT. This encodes CASSLLSGPNSPLHF.

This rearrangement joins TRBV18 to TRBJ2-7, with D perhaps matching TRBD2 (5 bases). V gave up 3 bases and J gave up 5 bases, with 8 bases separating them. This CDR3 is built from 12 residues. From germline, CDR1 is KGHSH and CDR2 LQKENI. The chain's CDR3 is CASSPPGDEQYF. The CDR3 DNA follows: TGTGCCAGCTCACCCCCCGGGGACGAGCAGTACTTC.

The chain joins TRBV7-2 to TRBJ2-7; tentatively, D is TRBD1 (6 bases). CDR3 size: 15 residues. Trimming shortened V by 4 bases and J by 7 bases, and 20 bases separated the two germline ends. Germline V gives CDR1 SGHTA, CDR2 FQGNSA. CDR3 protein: CASSSGMGAVLEQYF. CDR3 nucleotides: TGTGCCAGCAGCTCCGGAATGGGGGCGGTGTTGGAGCAGTACTTC.

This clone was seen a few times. CDR3 nucleotide sequence: TGCGCCAGCAGCTCCTCCGGGACTCGGGAGACCCAGTACTTC. Protein sequence: CASSSSGTRETQYF. V is TRBV5-1 and J is TRBJ2-5; TRBD2 might be the D (6 bases). V was shortened by 3 bases and J by 5 bases, with 14 bases between the two germline ends. Germline V gives CDR1 SGHRS, CDR2 YFSETQ. The CDR3 has 14 amino acids. The variable domain in full, with the rest retrieved from reference TRBV5-1 and TRBJ2-5, is KAGVTQTPRYLIKTRGQQVTLSCSPISGHRSVSWYQQTPGQGLQFLFEYFSETQRNKGNFPGRFSGRQFSNSRSEMNVSTLELGDSALYLCASSSSGTRETQYFGPGTRLLVL.

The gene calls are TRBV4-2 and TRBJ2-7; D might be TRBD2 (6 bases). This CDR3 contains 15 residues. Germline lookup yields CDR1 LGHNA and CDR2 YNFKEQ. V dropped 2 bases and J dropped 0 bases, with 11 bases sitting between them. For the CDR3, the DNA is TGTGCCAGCAGCCAAACGGGACTGAGCTCCTACGAGCAGTACTTC. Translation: CASSQTGLSSYEQYF.

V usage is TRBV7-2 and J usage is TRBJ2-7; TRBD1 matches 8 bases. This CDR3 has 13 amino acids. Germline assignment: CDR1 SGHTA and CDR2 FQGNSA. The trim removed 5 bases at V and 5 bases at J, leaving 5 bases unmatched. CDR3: CASSRSDRDEQYF. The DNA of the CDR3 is TGTGCCAGCAGCAGATCGGACAGGGACGAGCAGTACTTC.

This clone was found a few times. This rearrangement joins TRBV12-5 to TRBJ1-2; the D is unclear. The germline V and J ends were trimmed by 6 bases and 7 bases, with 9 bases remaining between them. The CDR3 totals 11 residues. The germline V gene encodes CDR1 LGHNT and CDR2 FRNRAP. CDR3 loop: CASGRGVGYTF. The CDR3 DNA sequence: TGTGCTAGTGGGCGGGGTGTTGGCTACACCTTC.

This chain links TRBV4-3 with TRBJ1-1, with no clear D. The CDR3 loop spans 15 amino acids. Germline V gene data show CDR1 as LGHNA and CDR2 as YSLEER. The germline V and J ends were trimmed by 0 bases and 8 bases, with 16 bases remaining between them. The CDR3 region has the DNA TGCGCCAGCAGCCAAGATCATAACCAGAAGCGAGAAGCTTTCTTT. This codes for CASSQDHNQKREAFF.

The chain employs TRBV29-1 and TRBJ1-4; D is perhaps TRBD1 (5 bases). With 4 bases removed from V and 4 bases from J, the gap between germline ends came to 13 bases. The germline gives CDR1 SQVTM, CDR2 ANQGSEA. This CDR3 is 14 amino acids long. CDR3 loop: CSVGGGTVNEKLFF. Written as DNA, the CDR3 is TGCAGCGTTGGTGGAGGGACGGTTAATGAAAAACTGTTTTTT.

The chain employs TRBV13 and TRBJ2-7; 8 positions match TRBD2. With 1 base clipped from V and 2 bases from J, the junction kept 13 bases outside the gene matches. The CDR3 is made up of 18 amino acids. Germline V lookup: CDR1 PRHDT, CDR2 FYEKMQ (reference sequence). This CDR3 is CASSLEVRAGGPPYEQYF. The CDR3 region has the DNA TGTGCCAGCAGCTTAGAGGTTAGGGCGGGGGGACCGCCCTACGAGCAGTACTTC.

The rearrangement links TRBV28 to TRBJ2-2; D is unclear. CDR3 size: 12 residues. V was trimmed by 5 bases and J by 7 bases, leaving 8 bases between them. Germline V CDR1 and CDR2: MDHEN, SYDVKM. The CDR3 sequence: CASSLSLGELFF. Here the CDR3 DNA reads TGTGCCAGCAGTCTGTCCCTCGGGGAGCTGTTTTTT.

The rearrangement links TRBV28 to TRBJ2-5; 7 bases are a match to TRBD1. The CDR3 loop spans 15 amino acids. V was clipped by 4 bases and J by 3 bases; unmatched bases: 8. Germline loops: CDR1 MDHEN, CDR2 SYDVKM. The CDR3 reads CASSSGTAHKETQYF. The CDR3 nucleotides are TGTGCCAGCAGTTCCGGGACAGCCCATAAAGAGACCCAGTACTTC.

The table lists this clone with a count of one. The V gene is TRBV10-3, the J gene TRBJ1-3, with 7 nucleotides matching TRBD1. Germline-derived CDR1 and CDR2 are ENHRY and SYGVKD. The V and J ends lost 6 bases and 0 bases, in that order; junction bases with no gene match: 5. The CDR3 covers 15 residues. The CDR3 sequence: CAISRDSFSGNTIYF. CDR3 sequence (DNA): TGTGCCATCAGCCGGGACAGCTTCTCTGGAAACACCATATATTTT.

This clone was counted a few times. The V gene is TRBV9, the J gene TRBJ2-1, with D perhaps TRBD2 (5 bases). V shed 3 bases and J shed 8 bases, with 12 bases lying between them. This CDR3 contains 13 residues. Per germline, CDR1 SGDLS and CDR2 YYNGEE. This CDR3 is CASSELSGYEQFF. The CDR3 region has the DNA TGTGCCAGCAGCGAGCTGAGCGGCTATGAGCAGTTCTTC. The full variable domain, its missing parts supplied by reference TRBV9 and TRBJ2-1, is DSGVTQTPKHLITATGQRVTLRCSPRSGDLSVYWYQQSLDQGLQFLIQYYNGEERAKGNILERFSAQQFPDLHSELNLSSLELGDSALYFCASSELSGYEQFFGPGTRLTVL.

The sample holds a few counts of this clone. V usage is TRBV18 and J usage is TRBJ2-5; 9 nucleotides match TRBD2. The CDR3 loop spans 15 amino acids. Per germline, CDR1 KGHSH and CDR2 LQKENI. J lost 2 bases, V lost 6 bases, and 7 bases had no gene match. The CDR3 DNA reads TGTGCCAGCTCCTCAAGAGCGGGGGGTCAAGAGACCCAGTACTTC. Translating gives CASSSRAGGQETQYF.